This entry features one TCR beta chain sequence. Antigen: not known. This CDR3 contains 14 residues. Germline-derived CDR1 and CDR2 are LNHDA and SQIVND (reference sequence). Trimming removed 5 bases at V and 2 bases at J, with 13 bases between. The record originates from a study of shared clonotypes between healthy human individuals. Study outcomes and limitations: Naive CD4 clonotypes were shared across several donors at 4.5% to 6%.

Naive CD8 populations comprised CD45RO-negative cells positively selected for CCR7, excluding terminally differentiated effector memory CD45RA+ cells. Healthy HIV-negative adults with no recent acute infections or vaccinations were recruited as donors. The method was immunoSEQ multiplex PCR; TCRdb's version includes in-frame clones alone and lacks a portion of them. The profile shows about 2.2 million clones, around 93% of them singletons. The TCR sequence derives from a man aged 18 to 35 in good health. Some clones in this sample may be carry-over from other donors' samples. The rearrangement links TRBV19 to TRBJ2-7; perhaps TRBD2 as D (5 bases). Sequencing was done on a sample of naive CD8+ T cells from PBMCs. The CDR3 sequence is CASSAVAGPYEQYF. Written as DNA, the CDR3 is TGTGCCAGTAGTGCTGTGGCGGGCCCCTACGAGCAGTACTTC. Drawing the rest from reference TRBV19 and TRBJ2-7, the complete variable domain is DGGITQSPKYLFRKEGQNVTLSCEQNLNHDAMYWYRQDPGQGLRLIYYSQIVNDFQKGDIAEGYSVSREKKESFPLTVTSAQKNPTAFYLCASSAVAGPYEQYFGPGTRLTVT.